Below are 16 T cell receptor beta chains sequenced from a single sample in a study of blood T cell repertoires in COVID-19. The protocol was immunoSEQ multiplex PCR, while the TCRdb copy is restricted to in-frame clones and leaves out a portion. In the table there are around 100,000 clones, 90% to 95% of which are singletons. Sequencing was carried out using peripheral blood. These receptors were taken from a human donor in a cohort sampled during active COVID-19.

This chain links TRBV4-3 with TRBJ2-3, with 8 nucleotides matching TRBD2. Germline values: CDR1 LGHNA, CDR2 YSLEER. The CDR3 is made up of 16 amino acids. Germline trimming cut 0 bases from V and 2 bases from J; bases unmatched to any gene: 4. The CDR3 sequence is CASSQDQRGYTDTQYF. The DNA of the CDR3 is TGCGCCAGCAGCCAAGATCAGCGGGGGTACACAGATACGCAGTATTTT.

V and J are TRBV29-1 and TRBJ1-1; unclear D gene. CDR1 is SQVTM and CDR2 is ANQGSEA in the germline V gene. The V and J ends lost 5 bases and 3 bases respectively, with 16 bases between them. There are 14 residues in the CDR3. The CDR3 region is CSVPPGRGYTEAFF. The CDR3 DNA reads TGCAGCGTTCCGCCCGGTCGAGGGTACACTGAAGCTTTCTTT.

The V call is TRBV15, the J call TRBJ1-2; possibly TRBD1 for D (6 bases). The length of the CDR3 is 14 residues. Trimming stripped 5 bases from V and 4 bases from J, with 14 bases between. From germline, CDR1 is LNHNV and CDR2 YYDKDF (reference sequence). CDR3 amino acids: CATSLGQGIYGYTF. The DNA of the CDR3 is TGTGCCACCAGCTTAGGGCAGGGGATCTATGGCTACACCTTC.

The rearrangement joins TRBV28 to TRBJ2-7, with 8 bases lining up with TRBD1. V was clipped by 5 bases and J by 1 base; unmatched bases: 4. From germline, CDR1 is MDHEN and CDR2 SYDVKM. CDR3 length equals 14 residues. The CDR3 region is CASSIRQGSYEQYF. Written as DNA, the CDR3 is TGTGCCAGCAGTATACGACAGGGGTCCTACGAGCAGTACTTC. The variable domain in full, with the rest retrieved from reference TRBV28 and TRBJ2-7, is DVKVTQSSRYLVKRTGEKVFLECVQDMDHENMFWYRQDPGLGLRLIYFSYDVKMKEKGDIPEGYSVSREKKERFSLILESASTNQTSMYLCASSIRQGSYEQYFGPGTRLTVT.

The sample holds a few counts of this clone. J is TRBJ2-1 and V is TRBV18, with 13 bases lining up with TRBD2. Germline CDR1 and CDR2: KGHSH and LQKENI. The V segment lost 3 bases and the J segment 6 bases; nucleotides outside the gene matches: 2. CDR3 length equals 15 residues. This CDR3 reads CASSPTSGGANEQFF. Written as DNA, the CDR3 is TGTGCCAGCTCACCTACTAGCGGGGGGGCCAATGAGCAGTTCTTC.

This clone was observed a few times. The chain uses TRBV5-4 and TRBJ2-7; 9 bases match TRBD2. This CDR3 region has 16 residues. Per the germline V gene, CDR1 is SGHNT and CDR2 is YYREEE (reference sequence). J gave up 5 bases and V 3 bases, and 12 bases lay outside the gene matches. CDR3 nucleotide sequence: TGTGCCAGCAGCTCCTCCACCCTAGCGGGGACCCACGAGCAGTACTTC. Encoded protein: CASSSSTLAGTHEQYF.

This chain connects TRBV6-6 to TRBJ1-6; 9 positions match TRBD1. Trimming took 2 bases from V and 9 from J; bases not matched to a gene: 5. The CDR3 has 15 amino acids. Germline V gene data show CDR1 as MNHNY and CDR2 as SVGAGI (reference sequence). The chain's CDR3 is CASSYPGQGGSPLHF. In nucleotides, the CDR3 is TGTGCCAGCAGTTACCCGGGACAGGGTGGTTCACCCCTCCACTTT.

V and J are TRBV18 and TRBJ2-3; 15 nucleotides line up with TRBD2. This CDR3 has 18 residues. Germline-derived CDR1 and CDR2 are KGHSH and LQKENI. With V trimmed by 4 bases and J by 0 bases, 5 bases remained unmatched. Written as DNA, the CDR3 is TGTGCCAGCTCACTGAACGGACTAGCGGGGGGGAGCACAGATACGCAGTATTTT. It encodes CASSLNGLAGGSTDTQYF.

The chain couples TRBV5-8 to TRBJ2-7, with 9 bases that match TRBD2. Germline CDR1 SGHTS, CDR2 YDEGEE. This CDR3 is 15 amino acids long. The trim removed 4 bases at V and 7 bases at J, leaving 12 bases unmatched. This CDR3 reads CASSLISGRSEEQYF. CDR3 DNA: TGTGCCAGCAGCCTGATTAGCGGGAGAAGCGAAGAGCAGTACTTC.

The CDR3 is CAWSVWDWTSTDTQYF. Written as DNA, the CDR3 is TGTGCCTGGAGTGTATGGGACTGGACTAGCACAGATACGCAGTATTTT. The J gene is TRBJ2-3, the V gene TRBV30; possible D gene TRBD2, 6 bases. The CDR3 is 16 residues long. Trimming left V 0 bases short and J 0 bases short, with 13 bases between. Germline lookup yields CDR1 GTSNPN and CDR2 SVGIG (reference sequence). Full variable domain (remainder filled in from reference TRBV30 and TRBJ2-3): SQTIHQWPATLVQPVGSPLSLECTVEGTSNPNLYWYRQAAGRGLQLLFYSVGIGQISSEVPQNLSASRPQDRQFILSSKKLLLSDSGFYLCAWSVWDWTSTDTQYFGPGTRLTVL.

The CDR3 protein is CASSSSQGVWTEAFF. The DNA for the CDR3 is TGTGCCAGCAGTTCATCCCAGGGGGTTTGGACTGAAGCTTTCTTT. The V gene is TRBV27, the J gene TRBJ1-1; 7 bases map to TRBD1. The length of the CDR3 is 15 residues. In germline, CDR1 is MNHEY, CDR2 SMNVEV (reference sequence). V lost 4 bases and J lost 5; bases outside the gene matches: 10.

The rearrangement uses TRBV12-3 or TRBV12-4 and TRBJ1-6; 9 positions agree with TRBD1. The CDR3 has 13 amino acids. V was pared by 4 bases and J by 14 bases, with 6 bases of the junction left unmatched. CDR3 nucleotides: TGTGCCAGCAGTTGGGGGACAGGGTTGGCCCTCCACTTT. Amino acid sequence: CASSWGTGLALHF.

This chain links TRBV6-2 or TRBV6-3 with TRBJ2-3, with a tentative D call TRBD2 (6 bases). This CDR3 region has 15 residues. The V end was cut by 3 bases, the J end by 1 base, with 11 bases between. The germline V gene encodes CDR1 MNHEY and CDR2 SVGEGT. The CDR3 nucleotides are TGTGCCAGCAGTTATTTCGGGAGCCGCACAGATACGCAGTATTTT. Translated: CASSYFGSRTDTQYF.

A single count supports this clone. This sequence joins TRBV7-3 and TRBJ1-1, with a tentative D call TRBD1 (5 bases). CDR1 SGHTA and CDR2 FQGTGA come from the germline V gene. With 2 bases removed from V and 10 bases from J, the gap between germline ends came to 14 bases. This CDR3 is built from 13 residues. The CDR3 loop reads CASSLGHGDVAFF. CDR3 DNA: TGTGCCAGCAGCTTAGGACATGGAGACGTAGCTTTCTTT.

The chain is built from TRBV5-1 and TRBJ1-2, with D tentatively TRBD1 (5 bases). Deletions cut 6 bases from V and 4 bases from J, with 13 bases between. The length of the CDR3 is 13 residues. Per germline, CDR1 SGHRS and CDR2 YFSETQ. CDR3 DNA sequence: TGCGCCAGCAACTTAGGCGGGGCCTATGGCTACACCTTC. It translates to CASNLGGAYGYTF.

The sample holds one count of this clone. V gene TRBV7-9 combines with J gene TRBJ1-2; 10 nucleotides match TRBD1. CDR1 is SEHNR and CDR2 is FQNEAQ in the germline V gene (reference sequence). The junction had 4 bases not matched to a gene; V was cut back by 1 base and J by 8 bases. The CDR3 spans 14 residues. In DNA form, the CDR3 reads TGTGCCAGCAGCTTAGGACAGGGGGCAGGCGGCTACACCTTC. Its protein product is CASSLGQGAGGYTF.